The clone carrying this T cell receptor beta chain was detected many times. Amplified TCR beta CDR3 regions came from RNA transcripts. Primed by the HTBI set, a first-round RT-PCR was run on the TCR CDR3. TCRdb independently ran MiXCR on the multiplex PCR reads; one entry per CDR3 protein. The sample contains 500,000 to 600,000 distinct CDR3 sequences, 46% of which appear only once. These data come from a study of T cells in Graves' hyperthyroidism and ophthalmopathy. Germline V gene lookup returns CDR1 PRHDT and CDR2 FYEKMQ (reference sequence). With 5 bases removed from V and 5 bases from J, the gap between germline ends came to 9 bases. The CDR3 length is 12 residues.

Source material: peripheral blood or thyroid tissue (not recorded which). The TCR sequence derives from a woman aged 18-30 years with Graves' hyperthyroidism. The chain couples TRBV13 to TRBJ1-1; D is unresolved. As DNA, the CDR3 is TGTGCCAGCAGCGATGAGAGGACTGAAGCTTTCTTT. Protein sequence: CASSDERTEAFF.